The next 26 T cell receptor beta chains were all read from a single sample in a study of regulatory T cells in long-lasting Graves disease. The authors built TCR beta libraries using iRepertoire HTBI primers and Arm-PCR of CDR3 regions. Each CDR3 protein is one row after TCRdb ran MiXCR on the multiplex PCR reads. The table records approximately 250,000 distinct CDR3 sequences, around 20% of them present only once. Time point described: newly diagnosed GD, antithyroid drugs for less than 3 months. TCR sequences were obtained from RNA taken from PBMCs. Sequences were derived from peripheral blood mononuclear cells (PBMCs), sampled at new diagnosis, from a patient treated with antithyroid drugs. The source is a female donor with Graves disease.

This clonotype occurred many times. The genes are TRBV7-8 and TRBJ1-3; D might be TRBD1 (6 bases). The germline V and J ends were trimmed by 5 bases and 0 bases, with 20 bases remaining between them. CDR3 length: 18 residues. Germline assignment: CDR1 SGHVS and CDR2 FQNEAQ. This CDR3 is CASSPGGEDSLSGNTIYF. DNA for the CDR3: TGTGCCAGCAGCCCGGGAGGGGAGGACAGCCTCTCTGGAAACACCATATATTTT.

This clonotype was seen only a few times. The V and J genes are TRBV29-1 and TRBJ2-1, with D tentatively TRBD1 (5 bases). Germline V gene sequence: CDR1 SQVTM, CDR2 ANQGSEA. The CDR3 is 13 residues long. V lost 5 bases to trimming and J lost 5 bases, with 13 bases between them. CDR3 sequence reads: CSVLRGRDNEQFF. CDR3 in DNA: TGCAGCGTTTTAAGGGGCCGGGACAATGAGCAGTTCTTC.

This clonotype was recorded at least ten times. DNA for the CDR3: TGCAGTGCTAGAGTCTCTAGCGGGAGTAGCACAGATACGCAGTATTTT. Translating gives CSARVSSGSSTDTQYF. The chain uses TRBV20-1 and TRBJ2-3; the match to TRBD2 covers 10 bases. CDR1 and CDR2 from the germline V gene are DFQATT and SNEGSKA (reference sequence). V was pared by 1 base and J by 0 bases, with 4 bases of the junction left unmatched. The CDR3 spans 16 residues.

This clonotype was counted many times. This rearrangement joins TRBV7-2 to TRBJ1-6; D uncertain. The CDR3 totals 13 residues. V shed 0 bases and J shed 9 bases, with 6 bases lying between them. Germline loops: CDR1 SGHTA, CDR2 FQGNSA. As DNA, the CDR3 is TGTGCCAGCAGCTTAGCCTGGGGTTCACCCCTCCACTTT. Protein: CASSLAWGSPLHF.

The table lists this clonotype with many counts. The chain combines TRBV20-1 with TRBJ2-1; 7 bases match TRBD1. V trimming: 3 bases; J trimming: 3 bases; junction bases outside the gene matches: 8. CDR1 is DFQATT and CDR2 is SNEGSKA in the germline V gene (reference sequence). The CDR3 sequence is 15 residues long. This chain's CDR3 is CSASPGTASYNEQFF. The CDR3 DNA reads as TGCAGTGCTAGCCCCGGGACAGCGAGCTACAATGAGCAGTTCTTC.

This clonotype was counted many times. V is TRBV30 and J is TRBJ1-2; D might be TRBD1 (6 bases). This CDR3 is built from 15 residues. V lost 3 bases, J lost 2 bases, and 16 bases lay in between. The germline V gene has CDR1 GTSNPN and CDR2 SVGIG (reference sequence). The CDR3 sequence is CAWSLTGHPNYGYTF. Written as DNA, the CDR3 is TGTGCCTGGAGCCTAACGGGACACCCCAACTATGGCTACACCTTC.

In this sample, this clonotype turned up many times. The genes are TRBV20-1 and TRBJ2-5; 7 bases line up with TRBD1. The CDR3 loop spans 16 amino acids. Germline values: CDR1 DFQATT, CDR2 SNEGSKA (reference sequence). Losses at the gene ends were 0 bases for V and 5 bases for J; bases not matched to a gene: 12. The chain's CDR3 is CSARDTGQLVGETQYF. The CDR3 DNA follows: TGCAGTGCTAGAGATACGGGACAGCTCGTAGGGGAGACCCAGTACTTC.

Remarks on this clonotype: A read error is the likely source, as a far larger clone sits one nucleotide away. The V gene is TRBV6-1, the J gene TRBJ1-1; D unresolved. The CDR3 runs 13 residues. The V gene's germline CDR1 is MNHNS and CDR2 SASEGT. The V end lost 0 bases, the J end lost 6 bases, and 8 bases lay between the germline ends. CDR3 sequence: CASSEASNPEAFF. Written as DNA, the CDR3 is TGTGCCAGCAGTGAAGCGAGTAATCCTGAAGCTTTCTTT.

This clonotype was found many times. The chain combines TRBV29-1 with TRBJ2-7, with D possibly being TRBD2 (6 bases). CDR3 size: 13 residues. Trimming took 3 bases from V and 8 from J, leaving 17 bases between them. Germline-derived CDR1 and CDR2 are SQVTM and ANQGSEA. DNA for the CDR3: TGCAGCGTTGACAGTGGATCGGAGGGTAAGCAGTACTTC. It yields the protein CSVDSGSEGKQYF.

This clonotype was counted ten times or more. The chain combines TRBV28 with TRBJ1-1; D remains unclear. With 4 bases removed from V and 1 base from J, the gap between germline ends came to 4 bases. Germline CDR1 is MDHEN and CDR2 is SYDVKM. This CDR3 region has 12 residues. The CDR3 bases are TGTGCCAGCAGTTCTAAGAACACTGAAGCTTTCTTT. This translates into CASSSKNTEAFF.

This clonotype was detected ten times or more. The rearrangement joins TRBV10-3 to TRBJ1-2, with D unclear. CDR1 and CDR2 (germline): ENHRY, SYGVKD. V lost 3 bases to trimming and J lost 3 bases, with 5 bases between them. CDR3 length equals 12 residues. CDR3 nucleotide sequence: TGTGCCATCAGTGACGATGACTATGGCTACACCTTC. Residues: CAISDDDYGYTF.

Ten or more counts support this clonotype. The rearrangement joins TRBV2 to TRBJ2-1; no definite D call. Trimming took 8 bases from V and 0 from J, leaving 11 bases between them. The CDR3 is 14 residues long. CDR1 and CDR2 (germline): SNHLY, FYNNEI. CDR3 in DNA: TGTGCCAGCTCCAGGAGCAGCTCCTACAATGAGCAGTTCTTC. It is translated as CASSRSSSYNEQFF. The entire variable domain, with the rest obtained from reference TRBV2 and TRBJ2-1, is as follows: EPEVTQTPSHQVTQMGQEVILRCVPISNHLYFYWYRQILGQKVEFLVSFYNNEISEKSEIFDDQFSVERPDGSNFTLKIRSTKLEDSAMYFCASSRSSSYNEQFFGPGTRLTVL.

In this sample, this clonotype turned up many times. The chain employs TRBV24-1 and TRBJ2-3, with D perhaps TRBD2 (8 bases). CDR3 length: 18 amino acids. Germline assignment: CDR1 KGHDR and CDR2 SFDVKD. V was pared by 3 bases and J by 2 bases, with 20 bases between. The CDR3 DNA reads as TGTGCCACCAGTGATCCGACAGGGAGTAGCGGGAACACAGATACGCAGTATTTT. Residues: CATSDPTGSSGNTDTQYF.

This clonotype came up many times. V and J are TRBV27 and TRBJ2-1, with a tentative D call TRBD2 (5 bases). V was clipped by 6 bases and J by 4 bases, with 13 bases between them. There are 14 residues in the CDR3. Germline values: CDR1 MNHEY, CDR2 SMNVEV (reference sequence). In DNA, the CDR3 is TGTGCCAGCAGCAACAGCCCGGGGTACAATGAGCAGTTCTTC. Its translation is CASSNSPGYNEQFF.

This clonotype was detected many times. CDR3 sequence reads: CASRAQGKEDQPQHF. The CDR3 nucleotides read TGTGCCAGCAGGGCACAGGGCAAAGAGGATCAGCCCCAGCATTTT. The rearrangement joins TRBV2 to TRBJ1-5; perhaps TRBD1 as D (6 bases). The V end lost 6 bases, the J end lost 5 bases, and 17 bases lay between the germline ends. Germline V gene sequence: CDR1 SNHLY, CDR2 FYNNEI. This CDR3 region has 15 residues.

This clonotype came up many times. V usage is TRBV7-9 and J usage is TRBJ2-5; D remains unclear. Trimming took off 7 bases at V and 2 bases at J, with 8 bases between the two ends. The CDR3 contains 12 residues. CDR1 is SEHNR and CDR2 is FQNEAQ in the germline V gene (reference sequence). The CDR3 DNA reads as TGTGCCAGCATCCAACTTCAAGAGACCCAGTACTTC. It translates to CASIQLQETQYF. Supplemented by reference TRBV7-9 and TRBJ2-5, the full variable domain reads DTGVSQNPRHKITKRGQNVTFRCDPISEHNRLYWYRQTLGQGPEFLTYFQNEAQLEKSRLLSDRFSAERPKGSFSTLEIQRTEQGDSAMYLCASIQLQETQYFGPGTRLLVL.

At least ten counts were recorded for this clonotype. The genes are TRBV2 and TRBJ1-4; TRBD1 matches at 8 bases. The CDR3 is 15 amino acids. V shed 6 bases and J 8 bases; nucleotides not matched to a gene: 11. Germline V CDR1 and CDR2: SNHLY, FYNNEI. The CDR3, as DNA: TGTGCCAGCAGAGCTAGGACAGGGTTCGAGGAAAAACTGTTTTTT. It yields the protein CASRARTGFEEKLFF.

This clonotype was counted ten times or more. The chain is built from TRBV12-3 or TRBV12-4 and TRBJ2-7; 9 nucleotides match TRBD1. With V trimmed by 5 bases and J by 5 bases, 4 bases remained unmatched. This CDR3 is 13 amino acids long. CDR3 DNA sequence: TGTGCCAGCAGTCGAGACAGGGGGGACGAGCAGTACTTC. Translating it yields CASSRDRGDEQYF.

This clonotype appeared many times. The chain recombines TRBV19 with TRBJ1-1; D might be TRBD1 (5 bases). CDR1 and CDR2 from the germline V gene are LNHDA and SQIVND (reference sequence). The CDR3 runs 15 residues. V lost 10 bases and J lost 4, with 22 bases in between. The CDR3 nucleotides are TGTGCCACACGATTAGGTACGGGGCAGGGCACTGAAGCTTTCTTT. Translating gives CATRLGTGQGTEAFF. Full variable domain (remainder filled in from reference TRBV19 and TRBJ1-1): DGGITQSPKYLFRKEGQNVTLSCEQNLNHDAMYWYRQDPGQGLRLIYYSQIVNDFQKGDIAEGYSVSREKKESFPLTVTSAQKNPTAFYLCATRLGTGQGTEAFFGQGTRLTVV.

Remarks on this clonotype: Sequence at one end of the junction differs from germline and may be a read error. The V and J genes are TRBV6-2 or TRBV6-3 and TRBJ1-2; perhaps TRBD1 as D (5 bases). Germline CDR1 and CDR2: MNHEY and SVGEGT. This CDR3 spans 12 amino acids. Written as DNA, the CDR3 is TGTGCCAGCAGTGAAGTAGGGGAGGGCTACGCCTTC. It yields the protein CASSEVGEGYAF.

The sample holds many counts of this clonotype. The CDR3 sequence: CASTTNYGTSGKETQYF. CDR3 DNA: TGTGCCAGTACCACGAACTACGGGACTAGCGGCAAAGAGACCCAGTACTTC. V and J are TRBV19 and TRBJ2-5, with 11 bases identical to TRBD2. The germline V gene has CDR1 LNHDA and CDR2 SQIVND (reference sequence). The V gene end was trimmed by 7 bases and the J gene end by 3 bases; junction bases not matched to a gene: 13. The CDR3 runs 17 residues.

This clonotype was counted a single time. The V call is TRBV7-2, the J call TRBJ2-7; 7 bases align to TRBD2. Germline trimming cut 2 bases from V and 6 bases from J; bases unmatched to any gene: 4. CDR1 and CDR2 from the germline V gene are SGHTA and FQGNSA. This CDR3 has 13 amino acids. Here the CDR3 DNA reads TGTGCCAGCAGCTTACTATCGGGAGGCGAGCAGTACTTC. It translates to CASSLLSGGEQYF.

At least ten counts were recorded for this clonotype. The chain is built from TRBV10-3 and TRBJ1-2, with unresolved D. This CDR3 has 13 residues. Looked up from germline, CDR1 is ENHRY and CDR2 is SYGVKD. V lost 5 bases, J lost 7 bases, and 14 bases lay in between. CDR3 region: CAISLGPTAGYTF. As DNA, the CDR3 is TGTGCCATCAGTCTTGGACCGACGGCTGGCTACACCTTC.

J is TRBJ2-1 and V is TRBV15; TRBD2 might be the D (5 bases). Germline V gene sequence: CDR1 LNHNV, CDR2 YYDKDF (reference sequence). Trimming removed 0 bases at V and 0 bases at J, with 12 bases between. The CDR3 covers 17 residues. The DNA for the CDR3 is TGTGCCACCAGCAGAGACCCTCTTGGGAGCTCCTACAATGAGCAGTTCTTC. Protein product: CATSRDPLGSSYNEQFF. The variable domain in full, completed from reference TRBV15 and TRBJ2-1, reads DAMVIQNPRYQVTQFGKPVTLSCSQTLNHNVMYWYQQKSSQAPKLLFHYYDKDFNNEADTPDNFQSRRPNTSFCFLDIRSPGLGDTAMYLCATSRDPLGSSYNEQFFGPGTRLTVL.

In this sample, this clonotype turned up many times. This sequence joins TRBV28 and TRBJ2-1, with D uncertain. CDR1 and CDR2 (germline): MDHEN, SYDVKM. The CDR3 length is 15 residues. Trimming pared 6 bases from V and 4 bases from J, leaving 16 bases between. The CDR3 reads CASSSQLESYNEQFF. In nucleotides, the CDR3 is TGTGCCAGCAGCTCACAGCTAGAATCTTACAATGAGCAGTTCTTC.

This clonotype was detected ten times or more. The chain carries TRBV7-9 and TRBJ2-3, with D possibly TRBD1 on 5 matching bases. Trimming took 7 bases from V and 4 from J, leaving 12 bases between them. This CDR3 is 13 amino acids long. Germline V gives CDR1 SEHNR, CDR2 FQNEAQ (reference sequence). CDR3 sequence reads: CASNRQGADTQYF. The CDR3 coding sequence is TGTGCCAGCAACCGGCAGGGCGCAGATACGCAGTATTTT.